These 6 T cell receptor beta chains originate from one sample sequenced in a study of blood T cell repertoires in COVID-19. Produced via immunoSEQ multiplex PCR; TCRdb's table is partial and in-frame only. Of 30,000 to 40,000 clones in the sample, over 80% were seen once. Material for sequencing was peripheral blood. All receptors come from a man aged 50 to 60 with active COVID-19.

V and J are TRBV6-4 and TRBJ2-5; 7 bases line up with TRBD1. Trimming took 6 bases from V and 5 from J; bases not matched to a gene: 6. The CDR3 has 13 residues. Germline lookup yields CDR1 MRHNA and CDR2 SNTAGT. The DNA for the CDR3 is TGTGCCAGCAGCCGACAGGGTGGGGAGACCCAGTACTTC. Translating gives CASSRQGGETQYF.

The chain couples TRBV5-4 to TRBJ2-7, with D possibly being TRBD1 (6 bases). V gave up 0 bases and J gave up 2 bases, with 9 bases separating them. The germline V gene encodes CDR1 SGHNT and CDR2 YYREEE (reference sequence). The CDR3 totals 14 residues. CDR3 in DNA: TGTGCCAGCAGCTTGGTAACAGGGACCTACGAGCAGTACTTC. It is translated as CASSLVTGTYEQYF.

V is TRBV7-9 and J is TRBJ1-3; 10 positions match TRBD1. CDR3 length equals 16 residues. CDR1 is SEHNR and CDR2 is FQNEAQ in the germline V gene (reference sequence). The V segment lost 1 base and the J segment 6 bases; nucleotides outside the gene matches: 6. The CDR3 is CASSLVGQGDENTIYF. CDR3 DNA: TGTGCCAGCAGCTTAGTAGGACAGGGGGATGAAAACACCATATATTTT.

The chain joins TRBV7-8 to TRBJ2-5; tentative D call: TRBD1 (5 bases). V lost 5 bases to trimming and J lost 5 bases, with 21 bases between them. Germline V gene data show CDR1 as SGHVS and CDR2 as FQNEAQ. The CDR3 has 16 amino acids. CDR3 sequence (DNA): TGTGCCAGCAGCCCCCACTGGGGCACAGATTCGGAGACCCAGTACTTC. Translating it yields CASSPHWGTDSETQYF.

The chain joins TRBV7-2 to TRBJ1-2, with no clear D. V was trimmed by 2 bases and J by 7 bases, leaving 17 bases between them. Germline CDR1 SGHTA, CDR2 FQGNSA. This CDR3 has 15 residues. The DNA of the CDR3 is TGTGCCAGCAGCTTATTAAGAACCCGTTCGCGTGGCTACACCTTC. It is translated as CASSLLRTRSRGYTF.

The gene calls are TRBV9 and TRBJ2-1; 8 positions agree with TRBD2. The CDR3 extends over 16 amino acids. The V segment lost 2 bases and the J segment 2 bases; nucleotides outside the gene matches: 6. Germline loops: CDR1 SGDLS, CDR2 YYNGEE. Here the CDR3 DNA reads TGTGCCAGCAGCGTCCCCACTAGCGGCACCTACAATGAGCAGTTCTTC. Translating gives CASSVPTSGTYNEQFF.